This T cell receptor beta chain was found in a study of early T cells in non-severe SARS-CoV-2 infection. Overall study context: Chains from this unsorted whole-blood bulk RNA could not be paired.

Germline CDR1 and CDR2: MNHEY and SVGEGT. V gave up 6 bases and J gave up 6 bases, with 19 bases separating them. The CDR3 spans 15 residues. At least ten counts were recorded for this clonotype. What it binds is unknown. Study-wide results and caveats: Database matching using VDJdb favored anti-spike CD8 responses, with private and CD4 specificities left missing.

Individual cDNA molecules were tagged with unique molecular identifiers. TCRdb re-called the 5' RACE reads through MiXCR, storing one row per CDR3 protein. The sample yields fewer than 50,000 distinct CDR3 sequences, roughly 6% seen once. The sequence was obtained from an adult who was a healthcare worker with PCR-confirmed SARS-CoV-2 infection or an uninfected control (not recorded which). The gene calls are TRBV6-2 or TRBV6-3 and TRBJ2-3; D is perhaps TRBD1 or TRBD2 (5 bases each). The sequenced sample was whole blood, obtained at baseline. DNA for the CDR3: TGTGCCAGCAGGCCCGGGGCCGCCGGATCGGATACGCAGTATTTT. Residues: CASRPGAAGSDTQYF.